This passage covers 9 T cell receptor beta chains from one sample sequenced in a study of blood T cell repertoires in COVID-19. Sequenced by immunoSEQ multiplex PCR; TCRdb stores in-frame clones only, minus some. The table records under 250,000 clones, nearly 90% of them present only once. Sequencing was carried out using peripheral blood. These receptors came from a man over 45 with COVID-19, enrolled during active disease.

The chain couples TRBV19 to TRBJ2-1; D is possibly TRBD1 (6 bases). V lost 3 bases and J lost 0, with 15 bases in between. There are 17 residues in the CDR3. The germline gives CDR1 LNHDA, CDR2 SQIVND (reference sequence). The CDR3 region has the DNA TGTGCCAGTAGTATCCAGGGGCAGGGCAACTCCTACAATGAGCAGTTCTTC. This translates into CASSIQGQGNSYNEQFF.

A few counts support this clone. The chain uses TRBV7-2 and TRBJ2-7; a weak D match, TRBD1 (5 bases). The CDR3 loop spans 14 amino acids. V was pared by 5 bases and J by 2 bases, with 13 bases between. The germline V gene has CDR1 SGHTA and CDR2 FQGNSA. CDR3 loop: CASSPNRFAYEQYF. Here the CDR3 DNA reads TGTGCCAGCAGCCCAAACAGGTTCGCCTACGAGCAGTACTTC.

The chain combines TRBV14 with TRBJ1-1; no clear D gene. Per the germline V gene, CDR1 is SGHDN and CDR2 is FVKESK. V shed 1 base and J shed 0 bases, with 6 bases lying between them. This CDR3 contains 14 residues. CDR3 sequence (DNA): TGTGCCAGCAGCCAAGTTCGGGTGAACACTGAAGCTTTCTTT. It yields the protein CASSQVRVNTEAFF.

The CDR3 DNA reads TGTGCCAGCATCCGCTCTAGCGGGGCTGGGACCGGGGAGCTGTTTTTT. Translating it yields CASIRSSGAGTGELFF. The V and J genes are TRBV28 and TRBJ2-2; 9 positions agree with TRBD2. Germline trimming cut 7 bases from V and 5 bases from J; bases unmatched to any gene: 11. This CDR3 is 16 amino acids long. Germline CDR1 and CDR2: MDHEN and SYDVKM.

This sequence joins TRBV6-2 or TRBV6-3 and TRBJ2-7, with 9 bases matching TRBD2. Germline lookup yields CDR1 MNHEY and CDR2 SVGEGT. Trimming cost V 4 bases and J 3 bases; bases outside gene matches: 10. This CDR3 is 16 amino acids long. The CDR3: CASSSLAGSPRYEQYF. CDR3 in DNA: TGTGCCAGCAGTTCTCTAGCGGGATCCCCACGCTACGAGCAGTACTTC.

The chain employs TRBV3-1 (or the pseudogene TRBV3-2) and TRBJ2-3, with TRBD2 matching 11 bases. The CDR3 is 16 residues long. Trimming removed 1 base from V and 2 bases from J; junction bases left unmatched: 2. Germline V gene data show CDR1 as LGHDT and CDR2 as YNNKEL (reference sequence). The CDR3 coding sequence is TGTGCCAGCAGCCAAGGGACTAGCGGGTTCACAGATACGCAGTATTTT. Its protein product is CASSQGTSGFTDTQYF.

The CDR3: CASSVGGSGDNEQFF. The CDR3 DNA is TGTGCCAGCAGCGTAGGGGGTAGCGGGGACAATGAGCAGTTCTTC. This chain links TRBV9 with TRBJ2-1; TRBD2 agrees at 8 bases. The germline V gene has CDR1 SGDLS and CDR2 YYNGEE. This CDR3 is 15 amino acids long. The V and J ends lost 0 bases and 5 bases, in that order; junction bases with no gene match: 4.

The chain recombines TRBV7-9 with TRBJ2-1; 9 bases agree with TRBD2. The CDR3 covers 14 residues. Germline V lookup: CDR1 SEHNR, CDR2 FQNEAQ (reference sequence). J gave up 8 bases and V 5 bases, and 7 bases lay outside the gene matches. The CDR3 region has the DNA TGTGCCAGCAGCGTGGTAGCGGGAGTGGATGAGCAGTTCTTC. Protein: CASSVVAGVDEQFF.

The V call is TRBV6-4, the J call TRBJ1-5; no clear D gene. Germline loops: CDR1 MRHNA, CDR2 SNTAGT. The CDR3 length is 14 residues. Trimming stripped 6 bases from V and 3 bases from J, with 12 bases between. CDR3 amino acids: CASSPGFHNQPQHF. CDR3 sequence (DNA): TGTGCCAGCAGCCCCGGGTTTCACAATCAGCCCCAGCATTTT.